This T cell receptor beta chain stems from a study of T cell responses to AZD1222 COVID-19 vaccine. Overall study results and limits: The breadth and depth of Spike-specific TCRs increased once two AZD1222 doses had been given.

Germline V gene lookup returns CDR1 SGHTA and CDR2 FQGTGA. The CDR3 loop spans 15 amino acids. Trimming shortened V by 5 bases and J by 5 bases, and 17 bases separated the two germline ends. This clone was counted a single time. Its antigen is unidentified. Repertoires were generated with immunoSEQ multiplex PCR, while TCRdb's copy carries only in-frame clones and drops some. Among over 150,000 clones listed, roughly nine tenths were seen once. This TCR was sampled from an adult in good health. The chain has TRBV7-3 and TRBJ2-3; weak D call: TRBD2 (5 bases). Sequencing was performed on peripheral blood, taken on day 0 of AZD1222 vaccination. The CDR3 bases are TGTGCCAGCAGCCGGGGTCAGCTTTCAGGAGATACGCAGTATTTT. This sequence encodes CASSRGQLSGDTQYF.